The 13 T cell receptor beta chains below come from one sample, sequenced in a study of T cell changes during pregnancy in multiple sclerosis. Sequencing used immunoSEQ multiplex PCR; TCRdb keeps in-frame clones, though not all of them. The table has around 70,000 clones, approximately 92% seen once. The source was peripheral blood, collected in the second trimester of pregnancy. The receptor source for this set is a female donor in good health, enrolled as a control in a pregnancy study.

This chain joins TRBV11-2 and TRBJ2-1, with 10 bases aligning to TRBD2. Germline V gene sequence: CDR1 SGHAT, CDR2 FQNNGV. This CDR3 has 18 amino acids. V gave up 1 base and J gave up 8 bases; unmatched junction bases: 14. The CDR3 nucleotides read TGTGCCAGCAGCTTAGGGGTTCCGGGTAGCGGGGGGAGCTATGAGCAGTTCTTC. Amino acids: CASSLGVPGSGGSYEQFF.

This clone was observed a single time. The chain is built from TRBV4-1 and TRBJ1-5; TRBD1 is a possible D gene (6 bases). Trimming stripped 0 bases from V and 4 bases from J, with 16 bases between. The CDR3 covers 17 residues. Germline V gene data show CDR1 as MGHRA and CDR2 as YSYEKL. This CDR3 is CASSQEAGASKNQPQHF. The CDR3 bases are TGCGCCAGCAGCCAAGAGGCAGGGGCTTCTAAAAATCAGCCCCAGCATTTT.

The chain uses TRBV19 and TRBJ1-4, with 11 bases that match TRBD1. The germline gives CDR1 LNHDA, CDR2 SQIVND (reference sequence). Trimming at V came to 10 bases and at J to 1 base, leaving 8 bases not matched to a gene. This CDR3 is built from 16 residues. The CDR3 loop reads CATRTGQGGTNEKLFF. The CDR3 region has the DNA TGTGCCACCCGAACGGGACAGGGGGGAACTAATGAAAAACTGTTTTTT. Complete variable domain (other parts from reference TRBV19 and TRBJ1-4): DGGITQSPKYLFRKEGQNVTLSCEQNLNHDAMYWYRQDPGQGLRLIYYSQIVNDFQKGDIAEGYSVSREKKESFPLTVTSAQKNPTAFYLCATRTGQGGTNEKLFFGSGTQLSVL.

The chain uses TRBV2 and TRBJ2-3; TRBD1 might be the D (5 bases). The CDR3 has 14 amino acids. Germline lookup yields CDR1 SNHLY and CDR2 FYNNEI. Trimming shortened V by 6 bases and J by 0 bases, and 10 bases separated the two germline ends. CDR3 sequence: CASRDISSTDTQYF. The CDR3 DNA is TGTGCCAGCAGGGACATCTCTAGCACAGATACGCAGTATTTT.

The CDR3 here is CASSPWDRDETQYF. Here the CDR3 DNA reads TGTGCCAGCAGCCCGTGGGACAGGGACGAGACCCAGTACTTC. V is TRBV7-2 and J is TRBJ2-5; 9 bases agree with TRBD1. This CDR3 region has 14 residues. The V and J ends lost 5 bases and 5 bases, in that order; junction bases with no gene match: 6. Germline CDR1 SGHTA, CDR2 FQGNSA.

This clone came up a few times. CDR3 sequence reads: CASSLQGYSNQPQHF. The CDR3 coding sequence is TGTGCCAGCAGCTTACAGGGATATAGCAATCAGCCCCAGCATTTT. This chain links TRBV5-8 with TRBJ1-5, with D maybe TRBD1 (6 bases). Germline CDR1 is SGHTS and CDR2 is YDEGEE. With 2 bases removed from V and 0 bases from J, the gap between germline ends came to 9 bases. This CDR3 spans 15 amino acids.

V usage is TRBV5-6 and J usage is TRBJ2-7, with 8 bases that match TRBD1. Per the germline V gene, CDR1 is SGHDT and CDR2 is YYEEEE. The CDR3 is 15 residues long. J gave up 4 bases and V 3 bases, and 9 bases lay outside the gene matches. CDR3 region: CASSSWTGRRYEQYF. CDR3 nucleotide sequence: TGTGCCAGCAGCTCATGGACAGGGAGAAGGTACGAGCAGTACTTC.

This clone came up a few times. CDR3 loop: CAWSGGLVGNTIYF. The CDR3 region has the DNA TGTGCCTGGAGTGGGGGCCTTGTTGGAAACACCATATATTTT. The gene calls are TRBV30 and TRBJ1-3, with a tentative D call TRBD1 (5 bases). Trimming pared 1 base from V and 3 bases from J, leaving 10 bases between. In germline, CDR1 is GTSNPN, CDR2 SVGIG (reference sequence). The CDR3 contains 14 residues.

V usage is TRBV4-3 and J usage is TRBJ2-3, with D hard to call. Trimming stripped 3 bases from V and 5 bases from J, with 12 bases between. Germline V gene data show CDR1 as LGHNA and CDR2 as YSLEER. This CDR3 region has 14 residues. The CDR3 DNA is TGCGCCAGCAGCCACTCTGCCGGCGGAGATACGCAGTATTTT. This gives the protein CASSHSAGGDTQYF.

This clone has just one count. The rearrangement links TRBV5-1 to TRBJ1-4, with TRBD1 identical over 8 bases. The germline CDR1 and CDR2 sequences are SGHRS and YFSETQ. CDR3 size: 16 residues. Unmatched junction bases numbered 5, after V lost 0 bases and J lost 4 bases. As DNA, the CDR3 is TGCGCCAGCAGCTTGGGAGGACAGGGCCTTAATGAAAAACTGTTTTTT. Its translation: CASSLGGQGLNEKLFF.

The chain combines TRBV6-1 with TRBJ2-7; TRBD1 agrees at 7 bases. This CDR3 has 15 residues. Germline-derived CDR1 and CDR2 are MNHNS and SASEGT. V lost 1 base and J lost 4; bases outside the gene matches: 7. Here the CDR3 DNA reads TGTGCCAGCAGTGAAGAAGGGACAGCTAAATACGAGCAGTACTTC. Amino acid sequence: CASSEEGTAKYEQYF.

The chain recombines TRBV2 with TRBJ1-4; 10 bases map to TRBD1. Germline-derived CDR1 and CDR2 are SNHLY and FYNNEI. V was pared by 5 bases and J by 8 bases, with 8 bases of the junction left unmatched. The CDR3 runs 15 residues. CDR3 protein: CASSSLEGQGEKLFF. The DNA for the CDR3 is TGTGCCAGCAGTAGTCTAGAGGGACAGGGGGAAAAACTGTTTTTT.

This clone has only a few counts. This chain uses TRBV5-1 with TRBJ1-6; 7 bases fit TRBD1. V gave up 4 bases and J gave up 7 bases; unmatched junction bases: 14. The CDR3 is 17 residues long. Looked up from germline, CDR1 is SGHRS and CDR2 is YFSETQ. The CDR3 bases are TGCGCCAGCAGCCCCAATCTTCCCGGGACAGCGAATTCACCCCTCCACTTT. The encoded protein is CASSPNLPGTANSPLHF. The entire variable domain, with the rest obtained from reference TRBV5-1 and TRBJ1-6, is as follows: KAGVTQTPRYLIKTRGQQVTLSCSPISGHRSVSWYQQTPGQGLQFLFEYFSETQRNKGNFPGRFSGRQFSNSRSEMNVSTLELGDSALYLCASSPNLPGTANSPLHFGNGTRLTVT.